These T cell receptor beta chains were read from a single sample in a study of cytomegalovirus exposure and HLA in healthy donors. Only in-frame clones appear in the TCRdb table, and some are missing; sequencing was by immunoSEQ multiplex PCR. The data contain tens of thousands of clones, nearly 80% of them singletons. The sample was PBMCs. The receptors stem from a woman aged 45-65 years in good health and CMV-seropositive. CDR3s include the opening cysteine and the closing phenylalanine or tryptophan. D genes are given only for firm matches. Some rows mark clone size as missing; the rest say once, few, many or name a class of expanded clone.

d_call	v_call	j_call	cdr3_length	clone_size	cdr3_nt	cdr3_aa
NA	TRBV7-9	TRBJ1-1	12	once	TGTGCCAGCACCACTCATCGGGCTGAAGCTTTCTTT	CASTTHRAEAFF
TRBD2	TRBV10-3	TRBJ2-7	14	NA	TGTGCCAGTGGACTAGCGGGGTTATCCTACGAGCAGTACTTC	CASGLAGLSYEQYF
TRBD1	TRBV7-9	TRBJ1-1	16	NA	TGTGCCAGCAGCTTATCAGGGGGAGGTAGGAACACTGAAGCTTTCTTT	CASSLSGGGRNTEAFF
TRBD1	TRBV19	TRBJ1-2	15	NA	TGTGCCAGTAGCCTTGTGGACAGGGGGTCTGATGGCTACACCTTC	CASSLVDRGSDGYTF
TRBD2	TRBV18	TRBJ2-1	17	NA	TGTGCCAGCTCACCAGTTCTAGCTAGCGGGTTTGGCAATGAGCAGTTCTTC	CASSPVLASGFGNEQFF
TRBD1	TRBV27	TRBJ1-1	12	few	TGTGCCAGCAGTTACAGGGGGGCTGAAGCTTTCTTT	CASSYRGAEAFF
NA	TRBV19	TRBJ1-1	18	NA	TGTGCCAGTACCTTCGCGGGGGTCCGAAAATTTGTGAACACTGAAGCTTTCTTT	CASTFAGVRKFVNTEAFF
NA	TRBV18	TRBJ1-4	14	NA	TGTGCCAGCTCTGCCGGGACTGGGGATGAAAAACTGTTTTTT	CASSAGTGDEKLFF
NA	TRBV5-6	TRBJ1-2	14	NA	TGTGCCAGCAGCCGTCGGGGGGATAACTATGGCTACACCTTC	CASSRRGDNYGYTF
TRBD1	TRBV19	TRBJ2-2	15	NA	TGTGCCAGTAGTATGGTCTCAGGGGGTTCCGGGGAGCTGTTTTTT	CASSMVSGGSGELFF
NA	TRBV6-1	TRBJ1-6	12	NA	TGTGCCAGCAGTGACTACTTTTCACCCCTCCACTTT	CASSDYFSPLHF
TRBD1	TRBV6-1	TRBJ2-7	13	NA	TGTGCCAGCAGTGAGGACAGGGGGGGCGAGCAGTACTTC	CASSEDRGGEQYF
NA	TRBV15	TRBJ1-5	15	NA	TGTGCCACCAGCAGAGATCGCGGGGAAAATCAGCCCCAGCATTTT	CATSRDRGENQPQHF
NA	TRBV2	TRBJ2-3	14	NA	TGTGCCAGCAGTGAAAAACAGTACACAGATACGCAGTATTTT	CASSEKQYTDTQYF
NA	TRBV9	TRBJ1-1	15	NA	TGTGCCAGCAGCGTAGGCGGGCTAATGAACACTGAAGCTTTCTTT	CASSVGGLMNTEAFF
NA	TRBV7-9	TRBJ1-2	15	few	TGTGCCAGCAGCCCCCAAGGAGGGGGGGACTATGGCTACACCTTC	CASSPQGGGDYGYTF
NA	TRBV5-1	TRBJ2-2	14	once	TGCGCCAGCAGAGAGGGATTGAACACCGGGGAGCTGTTTTTT	CASREGLNTGELFF
NA	TRBV29-1	TRBJ2-7	13	NA	TGCAGCGTTGATAGCCAAAACTCCTACGAGCAGTACTTC	CSVDSQNSYEQYF
NA	TRBV7-2	TRBJ2-5	15	NA	TGTGCCAGCAGCTTTTCCGGACTTTCCCAAGAGACCCAGTACTTC	CASSFSGLSQETQYF
TRBD1	TRBV2	TRBJ1-6	17	NA	TGTGCCAGCAGTGAACCGGGACAGAGCTCCTATAATTCACCCCTCCACTTT	CASSEPGQSSYNSPLHF
NA	TRBV2	TRBJ2-5	13	NA	TGTGCCGGGGCTAGGAGCAACCAAGAGACCCAGTACTTC	CAGARSNQETQYF
NA	TRBV6-6	TRBJ2-7	15	NA	TGTGCCAGCAGCCTAAAGGGGGGGGGATCCTACGAGCAGTACTTC	CASSLKGGGSYEQYF
TRBD1	TRBV18	TRBJ1-1	14	NA	TGTGCCAGCTCACCCATGGAGGGGGCAACTGAAGCTTTCTTT	CASSPMEGATEAFF
TRBD2	TRBV2	TRBJ2-3	14	NA	TGTGCCAGCAGGAGAGCGGGGACCACAGATACGCAGTATTTT	CASRRAGTTDTQYF
TRBD1	TRBV6-5	TRBJ1-2	15	NA	TGTGCCAGCAGTTTCCCCGGGACAGCCTTCTATGGCTACACCTTC	CASSFPGTAFYGYTF
NA	TRBV2	TRBJ2-1	12	NA	TGTGCCAGCAGTGTAAACTACAATGAGCAGTTCTTC	CASSVNYNEQFF
TRBD1	TRBV2	TRBJ1-5	16	NA	TGTGCCAGCAGAGGATTGTGGGGACAGGGATGGGGGCCCCAGCATTTT	CASRGLWGQGWGPQHF
NA	TRBV5-1	TRBJ1-1	18	NA	TGCGCCAGCAGCTTGATGGGGCCGATTTCGGGCGGGGGGACTGAAGCTTTCTTT	CASSLMGPISGGGTEAFF
NA	TRBV7-3	TRBJ1-1	17	NA	TGTGCCAGCAGCCCCGGGAGAACCGGGCTGCTGAACACTGAAGCTTTCTTT	CASSPGRTGLLNTEAFF
NA	TRBV7-7	TRBJ2-5	15	NA	TGTGCTAGCAGCTTAGTAGGGGGTGTGAGAGAGACCCAGTACTTC	CASSLVGGVRETQYF
NA	TRBV5-1	TRBJ2-3	13	NA	TGCGCCAGCTCTTGGGGGGGCCCAGATACGCAGTATTTT	CASSWGGPDTQYF
NA	TRBV6-4	TRBJ2-1	12	NA	TGTGCCAGCAGTGACAGGGGGAATGAGCAGTTCTTC	CASSDRGNEQFF
NA	TRBV5-1	TRBJ2-1	13	NA	TGCGCCAGCAGCTTCTCCGTTCTCCGTGAGCAGTTCTTC	CASSFSVLREQFF
NA	TRBV19	TRBJ1-2	16	NA	TGTGCCAGTAGTCTGGCAGGCGATCTATCGAACTATGGCTACACCTTC	CASSLAGDLSNYGYTF
TRBD2	TRBV7-7	TRBJ2-5	14	NA	TGTGCTAGCAGCCCAGGCGGACTAGGGGAGACCCAGTACTTC	CASSPGGLGETQYF
TRBD1	TRBV14	TRBJ1-3	15	once	TGTGCCAGCAGCCCGCGGACAGGGGCTAGAAACACCATATATTTT	CASSPRTGARNTIYF
TRBD2	TRBV11-2	TRBJ2-2	16	NA	TGTGCCAGCAGCCCAGCCCGCGGGGGGGCAGGAAGGGAGCTGTTTTTT	CASSPARGGAGRELFF
NA	TRBV4-2	TRBJ1-5	16	NA	TGTGCCAGCAGGTCCCGAGGAGGGGATAGCAATCAGCCCCAGCATTTT	CASRSRGGDSNQPQHF
TRBD1	TRBV9	TRBJ1-4	14	NA	TGTGCCAGCAGCGTAGGACAGGGGATTGAAAAACTGTTTTTT	CASSVGQGIEKLFF
NA	TRBV30	TRBJ2-7	11	NA	TGTGCCTGGGCAGGGTGGGGCAAGCAGTACTTC	CAWAGWGKQYF
TRBD1	TRBV29-1	TRBJ1-2	17	NA	TGCAGCGTTGAAGATCTGGACAGGGAAATAAGGAACTATGGCTACACCTTC	CSVEDLDREIRNYGYTF
TRBD2	TRBV7-9	TRBJ2-3	15	NA	TGTGCCAGCAGCCCCACTAGCGGGAGGGCAGATACGCAGTATTTT	CASSPTSGRADTQYF
NA	TRBV30	TRBJ2-3	10	NA	TGTGCCTGGCTGACAGATACGCAGTATTTT	CAWLTDTQYF
TRBD1	TRBV5-1	TRBJ1-2	16	NA	TGCGCCAGCAGCCCATGGACAGGGCCAAAGACCTATGGCTACACCTTC	CASSPWTGPKTYGYTF
NA	TRBV5-4	TRBJ1-2	14	NA	TGTGCCAGCAGCTTTGGGCCGACTAACTATGGCTACACCTTC	CASSFGPTNYGYTF
NA	TRBV5-6	TRBJ2-7	13	NA	TGTGCCAGCAGCTCCCTCGGGGGATTCGAGCAGTACTTC	CASSSLGGFEQYF
TRBD1	TRBV30	TRBJ2-6	15	NA	TGTGCCTGGAGTGGGACAGGTACTGGGGCCAACGTCCTGACTTTC	CAWSGTGTGANVLTF
NA	TRBV30	TRBJ1-5	18	few	TGTGCCTGGAGTGTAAGGGCGGGGGGACAAGGGAGCAATCAGCCCCAGCATTTT	CAWSVRAGGQGSNQPQHF
NA	TRBV2	TRBJ1-2	15	NA	TGTGCCACCAAAACGGGGAACGACCCCAACTATGGCTACACCTTC	CATKTGNDPNYGYTF
TRBD1	TRBV15	TRBJ2-3	15	NA	TGTGCCACCAGCAGGGGACAGGGGGCAAAAGATACGCAGTATTTT	CATSRGQGAKDTQYF
TRBD2	TRBV2	TRBJ2-3	15	NA	TGTGCCACCAGGATATTAGCGGGACTCACAGATACGCAGTATTTT	CATRILAGLTDTQYF
TRBD2	TRBV13	TRBJ2-1	16	once	TGTGCCAGCAGAGGGGGGACTAGCGGGGCCTACAATGAGCAGTTCTTC	CASRGGTSGAYNEQFF
NA	TRBV10-1	TRBJ1-1	13	NA	TGCGCCAGCAGACAGAGCATGAACACTGAAGCTTTCTTT	CASRQSMNTEAFF
NA	TRBV4-2	TRBJ2-3	15	NA	TGTGCCAGCAGCTTGGCACGGGCCGGAGGAGATACGCAGTATTTT	CASSLARAGGDTQYF